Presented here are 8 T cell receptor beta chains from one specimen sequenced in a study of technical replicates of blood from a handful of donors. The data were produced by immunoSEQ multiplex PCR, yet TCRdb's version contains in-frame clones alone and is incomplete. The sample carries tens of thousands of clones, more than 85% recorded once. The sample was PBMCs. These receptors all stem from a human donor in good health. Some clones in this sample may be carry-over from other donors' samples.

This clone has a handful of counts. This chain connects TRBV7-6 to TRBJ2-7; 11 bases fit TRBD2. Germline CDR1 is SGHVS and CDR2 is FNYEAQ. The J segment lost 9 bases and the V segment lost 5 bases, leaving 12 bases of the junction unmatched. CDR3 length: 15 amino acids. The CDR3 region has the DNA TGTGCCAGCAGCGCGTCTAGCGGGGGGAAAACCGGGCAGTACTTC. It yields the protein CASSASSGGKTGQYF.

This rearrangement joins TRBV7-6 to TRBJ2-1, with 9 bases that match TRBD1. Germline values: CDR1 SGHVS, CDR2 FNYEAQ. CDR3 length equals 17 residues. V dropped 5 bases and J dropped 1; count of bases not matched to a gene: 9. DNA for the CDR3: TGTGCCAGCAGCCAACAGGGGGCATGGTATTCCTACAATGAGCAGTTCTTC. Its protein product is CASSQQGAWYSYNEQFF.

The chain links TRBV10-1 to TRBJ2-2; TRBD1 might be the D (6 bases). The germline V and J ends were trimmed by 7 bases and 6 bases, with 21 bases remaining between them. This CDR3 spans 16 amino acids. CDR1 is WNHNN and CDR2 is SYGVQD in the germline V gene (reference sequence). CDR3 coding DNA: TGCGCCAGCACCATGACACCGCAGGGGCGGGCCGGGGAGCTGTTTTTT. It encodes CASTMTPQGRAGELFF.

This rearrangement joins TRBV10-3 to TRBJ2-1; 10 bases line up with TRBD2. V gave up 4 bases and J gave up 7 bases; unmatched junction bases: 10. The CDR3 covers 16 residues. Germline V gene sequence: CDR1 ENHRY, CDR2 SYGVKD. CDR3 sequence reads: CAISVSIAGGVNEQFF. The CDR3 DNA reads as TGTGCCATCAGTGTCTCAATAGCGGGAGGCGTAAATGAGCAGTTCTTC.

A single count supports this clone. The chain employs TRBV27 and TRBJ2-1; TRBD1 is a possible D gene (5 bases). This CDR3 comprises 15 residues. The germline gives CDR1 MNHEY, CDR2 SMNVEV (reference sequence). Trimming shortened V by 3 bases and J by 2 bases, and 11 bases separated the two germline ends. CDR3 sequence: CASSFGGATYNEQFF. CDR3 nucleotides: TGTGCCAGCAGTTTTGGTGGGGCTACCTACAATGAGCAGTTCTTC.

The CDR3 region is CASSLDGSETYEQYF. CDR3 DNA sequence: TGTGCCAGCAGCTTAGATGGTAGCGAGACCTACGAGCAGTACTTC. This sequence joins TRBV7-2 and TRBJ2-7; possible D gene TRBD2, 5 bases. The ends were cut back, 1 base at V and 2 bases at J, with 12 bases in the middle. There are 15 residues in the CDR3. Germline V lookup: CDR1 SGHTA, CDR2 FQGNSA.

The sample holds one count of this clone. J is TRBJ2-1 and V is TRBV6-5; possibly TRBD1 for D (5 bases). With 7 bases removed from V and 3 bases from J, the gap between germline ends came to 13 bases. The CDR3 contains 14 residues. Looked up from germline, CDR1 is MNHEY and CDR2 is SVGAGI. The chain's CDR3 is CASTPAGLYNEQFF. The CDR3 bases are TGTGCCAGCACCCCGGCAGGGCTCTACAATGAGCAGTTCTTC.

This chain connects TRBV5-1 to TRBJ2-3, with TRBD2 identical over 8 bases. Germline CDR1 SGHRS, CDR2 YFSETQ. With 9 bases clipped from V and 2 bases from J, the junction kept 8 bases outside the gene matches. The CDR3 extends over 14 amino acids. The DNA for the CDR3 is TGCGCCACCAACGTCGGGGGGGACACAGATACGCAGTATTTT. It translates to CATNVGGDTDTQYF.